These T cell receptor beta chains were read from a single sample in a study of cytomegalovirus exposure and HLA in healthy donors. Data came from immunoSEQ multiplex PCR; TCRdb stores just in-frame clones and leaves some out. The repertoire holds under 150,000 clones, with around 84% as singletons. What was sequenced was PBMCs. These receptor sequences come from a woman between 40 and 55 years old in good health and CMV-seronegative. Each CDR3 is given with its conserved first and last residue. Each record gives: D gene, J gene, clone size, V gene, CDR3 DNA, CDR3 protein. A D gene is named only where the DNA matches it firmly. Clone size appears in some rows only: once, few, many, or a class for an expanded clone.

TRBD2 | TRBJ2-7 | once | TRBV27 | TGTGCCAGCAGTTCGGGGGGAGCGGGAGTCTACGAGCAGTACTTC | CASSSGGAGVYEQYF
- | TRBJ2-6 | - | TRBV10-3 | TGTGCCATCAGTGATTCCTTGGGGGCGGGTGGGGCCAACGGCCTGACTTTC | CAISDSLGAGGANGLTF
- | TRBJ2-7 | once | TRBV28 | TGTGCCAGCAGCCTTGTTCGCTACGAGCAGTACTTC | CASSLVRYEQYF
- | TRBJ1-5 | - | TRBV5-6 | TGTGCCAGCAGCTTCAGAAATCAGCCCCAGCATTTT | CASSFRNQPQHF
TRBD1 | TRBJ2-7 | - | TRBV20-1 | TGCAGTCCAAGACAGGGCTACGAGCAGTACTTC | CSPRQGYEQYF
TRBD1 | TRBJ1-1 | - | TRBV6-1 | TGTGCCAGCAGTTTAAGGGACAGTAACACTGAAGCTTTCTTT | CASSLRDSNTEAFF
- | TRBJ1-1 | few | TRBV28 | TGTGCCAGCAGTTTATTCGCGAGGGGGTCAGAAGCTTTCTTT | CASSLFARGSEAFF
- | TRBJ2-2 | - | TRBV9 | TGTGCCAGCAGCGTAGCAAGCTCCGGGGAGCTGTTTTTT | CASSVASSGELFF
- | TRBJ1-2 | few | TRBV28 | TGTGCCAGCAGTTCTCCCTACGGCTACACCTTC | CASSSPYGYTF
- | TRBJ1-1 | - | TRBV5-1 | TGCGCCAGCAGAAACGTCTACAGGGCCGGCGACACTGAAGCTTTCTTT | CASRNVYRAGDTEAFF
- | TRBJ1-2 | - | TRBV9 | TGTGCCAGCAGCGTAGCGAGGGTTGGGGTAGATTATGGCTACACCTTC | CASSVARVGVDYGYTF
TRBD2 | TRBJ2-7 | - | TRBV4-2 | TGTGCCAGCAGCTACGGGGAGCGGGATTCCTACGAGCAGTACTTC | CASSYGERDSYEQYF
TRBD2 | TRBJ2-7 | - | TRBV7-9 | TGTGCCAGCAGCTTATCCGGGAGGGCCGACGAGCAGTACTTC | CASSLSGRADEQYF
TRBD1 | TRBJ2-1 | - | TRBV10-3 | TGTGCCATCAGTGAGCGACGGGACAGGTTGAATGAGCAGTTCTTC | CAISERRDRLNEQFF
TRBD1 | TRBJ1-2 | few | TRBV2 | TGTGCCAGCAGGGAACAGACTCGGACAGGGGCGAACTATGGCTACACCTTC | CASREQTRTGANYGYTF
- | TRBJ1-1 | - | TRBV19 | TGTGCCAGTAGTATAGCAGGAAAGACTGAAGCTTTCTTT | CASSIAGKTEAFF
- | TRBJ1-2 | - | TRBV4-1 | TGCGCCAGCAGCCAAGATTGGCCAGGTCCTATTGGCTACACCTTC | CASSQDWPGPIGYTF
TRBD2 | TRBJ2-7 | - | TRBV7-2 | TGTGCCAGCAGCGTTAGCCGGGAGGGTTTCCCCTACGAGCAGTACTTC | CASSVSREGFPYEQYF
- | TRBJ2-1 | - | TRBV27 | TGTGCCACCCAAAGCGAAACCTACAATGAGCAGTTCTTC | CATQSETYNEQFF
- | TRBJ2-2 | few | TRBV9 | TGTGCCAGCAGCCCCTGGGGGGCCGGGGAGCTGTTTTTT | CASSPWGAGELFF
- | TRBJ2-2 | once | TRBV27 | TGTGCCAGCACCTTCCGGGGTCTGGACACCGGGGAGCTGTTTTTT | CASTFRGLDTGELFF
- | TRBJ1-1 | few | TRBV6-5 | TGTGCCAGCACCCAGGGGACTGAAGCTTTCTTT | CASTQGTEAFF
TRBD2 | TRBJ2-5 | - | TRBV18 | TGTGCCAGCTCACCACGGGGACTAGTGGTGACCCAGTACTTC | CASSPRGLVVTQYF
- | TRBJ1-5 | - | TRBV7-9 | TGTTCCAGCAGCTATAACTTGCAGCCCCAGCATTTT | CSSSYNLQPQHF
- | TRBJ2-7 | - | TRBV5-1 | TGCGCCAGCAAAGAAGACTCGACCTACGAGCAGTACTTC | CASKEDSTYEQYF
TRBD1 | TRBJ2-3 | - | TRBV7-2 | TGTGCCAGCAGTACCAGGGGGCGCCCCCCTGGCACAGATACGCAGTATTTT | CASSTRGRPPGTDTQYF
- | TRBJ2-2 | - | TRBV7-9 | TGTGCCAGCAGCTTACGGGGGACTAACACCGGGGAGCTGTTTTTT | CASSLRGTNTGELFF
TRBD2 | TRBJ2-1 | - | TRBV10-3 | TGTGCCATCAGTGAGTTAAGCATAACGCTAGCGGGAGTAGGAGAGGGCAATGAGCAGTTCTTC | CAISELSITLAGVGEGNEQFF
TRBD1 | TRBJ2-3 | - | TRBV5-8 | TGTGCCAGCAGCTTGGGGAAGGACAGGGGATATCCAGATACGCAGTATTTT | CASSLGKDRGYPDTQYF
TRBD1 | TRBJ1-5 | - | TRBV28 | TGTGCCAGCAGACTACCCGGGACAGGGATGAATCAGCCCCAGCATTTT | CASRLPGTGMNQPQHF
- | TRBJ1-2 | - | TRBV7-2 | TGTGCCAGCAGCCTCTCAGTGGGCTACACCTTC | CASSLSVGYTF
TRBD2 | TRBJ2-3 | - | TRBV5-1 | TGCGCCAGCCAGCGGGGCGGGAGCACAGATACGCAGTATTTT | CASQRGGSTDTQYF
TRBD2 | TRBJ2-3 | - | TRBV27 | TGTGCCAGCAGCCCTCTTTCTACTAGCGGAAGCACAGATACGCAGTATTTT | CASSPLSTSGSTDTQYF
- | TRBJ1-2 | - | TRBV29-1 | TGCAGCGTTGAAGGGCTCCAGACTAACTATGGCTACACCTTC | CSVEGLQTNYGYTF
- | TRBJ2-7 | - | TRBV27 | TGTGCCAGCAGAAAACGGGTAGACTCCTACGAGCAGTACTTC | CASRKRVDSYEQYF